These 30 T cell receptor beta chains share one sample of origin, sequenced in a study of blood T cells in healthy people across ages. Using a J-beta primer mix together with a sample-barcoded 5' primer, a second PCR was run for roughly 6 to 12 cycles. TCRdb re-analysed the 5' RACE reads in MiXCR, keeping a single row per CDR3 protein. This sample carries roughly 1,100,000 distinct CDR3 sequences, about 25% of them seen once, and the ten largest clones take approximately 0.71%. These sequences were also reported in another study, on T cells of mothers and their children.

Specimen: blood. The receptors come from a girl aged 2-10 years in good health.

The table lists this clonotype with a count of one. The rearrangement joins TRBV19 to TRBJ1-1; perhaps TRBD1 as D (5 bases). This CDR3 contains 14 residues. V was cut by 3 bases and J by 1 base, with 9 bases left in between. The germline CDR1 and CDR2 sequences are LNHDA and SQIVND (reference sequence). The CDR3, as DNA: TGTGCCAGTAGTATCGGGACTCAGAACACTGAAGCTTTCTTT. It translates to CASSIGTQNTEAFF.

The rearrangement joins TRBV6-6 to TRBJ2-5; TRBD2 might be the D (5 bases). With 8 bases removed from V and 1 base from J, the gap between germline ends came to 11 bases. Germline V CDR1 and CDR2: MNHNY, SVGAGI (reference sequence). The CDR3 consists of 13 residues. In nucleotides, the CDR3 is TGTGCCAGCCTGACGAGGGTCCAAGAGACCCAGTACTTC. Residues: CASLTRVQETQYF.

The chain employs TRBV7-9 and TRBJ2-1, with a possible D match to TRBD2 (5 bases). The CDR3 runs 15 residues. Trimming took off 5 bases at V and 3 bases at J, with 14 bases between the two ends. The germline V gene encodes CDR1 SEHNR and CDR2 FQNEAQ (reference sequence). Written as DNA, the CDR3 is TGTGCCAGCAGCCCTCCCTCGGGGATCTACAATGAGCAGTTCTTC. It codes for CASSPPSGIYNEQFF.

The chain links TRBV7-9 to TRBJ2-1, with D possibly being TRBD1 or TRBD2 (5 bases each). Trimming stripped 5 bases from V and 6 bases from J, with 17 bases between. CDR3 length: 15 amino acids. Germline V gives CDR1 SEHNR, CDR2 FQNEAQ (reference sequence). The CDR3 coding sequence is TGTGCCAGCAGCGGACGAGGGACGGTGGTCAATGAGCAGTTCTTC. Amino acid sequence: CASSGRGTVVNEQFF.

This chain joins TRBV7-9 and TRBJ2-7; 8 bases are a match to TRBD2. TRBJ2-1 matches the DNA end more closely, so the J call is doubtful. Germline V gene sequence: CDR1 SEHNR, CDR2 FQNEAQ (reference sequence). This CDR3 spans 14 amino acids. CDR3 loop: CASSPILADLGQFF. The CDR3 nucleotides read TGTGCCAGCAGCCCAATACTAGCGGATCTAGGGCAGTTCTTC.

This clonotype showed up just a few times. CDR3 amino acids: CASRSGPSQETQYF. The CDR3 nucleotides are TGTGCCAGCAGGTCGGGACCATCACAAGAGACCCAGTACTTC. This chain joins TRBV3-1 and TRBJ2-5; D may correspond to TRBD1 or TRBD2 (5 bases each). The length of the CDR3 is 14 residues. The V and J ends lost 6 bases and 2 bases respectively, with 13 bases between them. Germline loops: CDR1 LGHDT, CDR2 YNNKEL (reference sequence).

This clonotype was seen a few times. The chain has TRBV6-6 and TRBJ2-5, with no clear D. The better agreement between TRBJ2-1 and the DNA end casts doubt on the J call. Germline-derived CDR1 and CDR2 are MNHNY and SVGAGI (reference sequence). This CDR3 contains 16 residues. The CDR3 nucleotides are TGTGCCAGCAGTCCCGGAGTCCTCGTCGGTGTTGGTGAGCAGTTCTTC. Its translation is CASSPGVLVGVGEQFF.

The V gene is TRBV20-1, the J gene TRBJ1-2, with D perhaps matching TRBD1 (5 bases). V dropped 1 base and J dropped 8 bases, with 17 bases sitting between them. This CDR3 is built from 14 residues. CDR1 and CDR2 (germline): DFQATT, SNEGSKA (reference sequence). The DNA for the CDR3 is TGCAGTGCTAGAGTGGGGCAGACCCCGGGAGGCTACACCTTC. Residues: CSARVGQTPGGYTF.

The chain links TRBV12-3 or TRBV12-4 to TRBJ2-3; tentatively, D is TRBD1 or TRBD2 (5 bases each). V lost 6 bases and J 4 bases, leaving 23 bases between the germline ends. This CDR3 contains 17 residues. As DNA, the CDR3 is TGTGCCAGCAGCAGCCGACGGGACGGTTTTGGGTCAGATACGCAGTATTTT. It translates to CASSSRRDGFGSDTQYF.

The rearrangement joins TRBV27 to TRBJ2-3; 14 bases match TRBD2. Germline CDR1 and CDR2: MNHEY and SMNVEV (reference sequence). This CDR3 region has 18 residues. The ends lost 7 bases at V and 5 bases at J; junction bases unmatched: 14. The CDR3, as DNA: TGTGCCAGCATCCTAGGGAGTTCCGGGACTAGCGGGAGAGATACGCAGTATTTT. Its protein product is CASILGSSGTSGRDTQYF.

V usage is TRBV4-3 and J usage is TRBJ1-1, with D possibly matching TRBD1 (6 bases). Germline V gene data show CDR1 as LGHNA and CDR2 as YSLEER. With 3 bases removed from V and 4 bases from J, the gap between germline ends came to 15 bases. CDR3 length: 15 amino acids. The CDR3 region is CASSQEQGATTEAFF. As DNA, the CDR3 is TGCGCCAGCAGCCAGGAACAGGGTGCGACCACTGAAGCTTTCTTT.

This clonotype was detected only a few times. CDR3 coding DNA: TGTGCCAGCAGTTTATTGGCAGGGGACATATGGAGAATCACTGAAGCTTTCTTT. Translating it yields CASSLLAGDIWRITEAFF. V is TRBV12-3 or TRBV12-4 and J is TRBJ1-1; TRBD1 might be the D (6 bases). V lost 2 bases to trimming and J lost 4 bases, with 23 bases between them. CDR3 length equals 18 residues.

V and J are TRBV5-1 and TRBJ1-1; 8 bases fit TRBD1. Germline trimming cut 5 bases from V and 4 bases from J; bases unmatched to any gene: 7. This CDR3 region has 14 residues. Germline V CDR1 and CDR2: SGHRS, YFSETQ. The CDR3 spells CASRAQGAGTEAFF. The CDR3 DNA reads TGCGCCAGCAGGGCCCAGGGGGCGGGCACTGAAGCTTTCTTT.

This clonotype was observed a handful of times. The chain carries TRBV5-6 and TRBJ2-1; D may be TRBD1 (5 bases). Per germline, CDR1 SGHDT and CDR2 YYEEEE. The CDR3 runs to 13 residues. V lost 2 bases and J lost 9, with 12 bases in between. In nucleotides, the CDR3 is TGTGCCAGCAGCTTCGAGTGGGGCGGTGAGCAGTTCTTC. Encoded protein: CASSFEWGGEQFF.

The chain is built from TRBV20-1 and TRBJ1-6; no clear D gene. V dropped 6 bases and J dropped 9 bases, with 15 bases sitting between them. Per germline, CDR1 DFQATT and CDR2 SNEGSKA (reference sequence). This CDR3 is built from 13 residues. CDR3 amino acids: CSAVQLGGSPLHF. The CDR3 DNA reads TGCAGTGCCGTACAGCTAGGTGGTTCACCCCTCCACTTT.

This clonotype has just a few counts. The V call is TRBV4-1, the J call TRBJ2-3, with 8 bases lining up with TRBD2. V dropped 1 base and J dropped 7; count of bases not matched to a gene: 10. Germline CDR1 is MGHRA and CDR2 is YSYEKL. CDR3 length: 16 amino acids. The CDR3 protein is CASSQGSAGGWNTQYF. The CDR3 nucleotides read TGCGCCAGCAGCCAAGGGTCTGCGGGAGGATGGAATACGCAGTATTTT.

This chain uses TRBV3-1 with TRBJ2-1; TRBD1 matches at 8 bases. The CDR3 sequence is 15 residues long. J was trimmed by 6 bases and V by 0 bases; bases with no gene match: 4. Germline CDR1 is LGHDT and CDR2 is YNNKEL (reference sequence). The chain's CDR3 is CASSQDFTGGNEQFF. DNA for the CDR3: TGTGCCAGCAGCCAAGACTTTACAGGGGGCAATGAGCAGTTCTTC.

CDR3 coding DNA: TGTGCCAGCAGCGTAGACGGACAGGGGGCGGGTGGCTACACCTTC. Translated, it gives CASSVDGQGAGGYTF. The V call is TRBV9, the J call TRBJ1-2, with 11 bases fitting TRBD1. The V gene end was trimmed by 0 bases and the J gene end by 7 bases; junction bases not matched to a gene: 5. Germline V gives CDR1 SGDLS, CDR2 YYNGEE. The CDR3 sequence is 15 residues long.

About this clonotype: One end of the junction varies from germline; a read error may be responsible. The chain is built from TRBV9 and TRBJ1-1; a possible D gene is TRBD1 (6 bases). This CDR3 has 13 residues. CDR1 SGDLS and CDR2 YYNGEE come from the germline V gene. This CDR3 is CASSAQGCTGAFF. As DNA, the CDR3 is TGTGCCAGCAGCGCGCAGGGGTGCACTGGAGCTTTCTTT.

This clonotype was detected many times. The chain joins TRBV4-2 to TRBJ2-7; 7 nucleotides agree with TRBD1. The length of the CDR3 is 14 residues. Unmatched junction bases numbered 7, after V lost 4 bases and J lost 4 bases. In germline, CDR1 is LGHNA, CDR2 YNFKEQ. The CDR3 coding sequence is TGTGCCAGCAGCCTAAACAGGGGAAGTTACGAGCAGTACTTC. Its translation is CASSLNRGSYEQYF.

The chain is built from TRBV20-1 and TRBJ2-7, with 9 nucleotides matching TRBD2. Per germline, CDR1 DFQATT and CDR2 SNEGSKA (reference sequence). V trimming: 1 base; J trimming: 0 bases; junction bases outside the gene matches: 7. The CDR3 totals 16 residues. CDR3 region: CSARALLSGSSYEQYF. CDR3 nucleotides: TGCAGTGCTAGAGCCCTCCTTAGCGGGAGCTCCTACGAGCAGTACTTC.

This clonotype was seen more than once but under ten times. The chain couples TRBV6-2 or TRBV6-3 to TRBJ2-2, with 7 bases lining up with TRBD2. CDR3 size: 14 residues. CDR1 and CDR2 from the germline V gene are MNHEY and SVGEGT. Losses at the gene ends were 4 bases for V and 3 bases for J; bases not matched to a gene: 2. The CDR3 DNA follows: TGTGCCAGCAGTTCACTAGCGCACACCGGGGAGCTGTTTTTT. Residues: CASSSLAHTGELFF.

The sample holds a few counts of this clonotype. The genes are TRBV5-1 and TRBJ2-5, with unresolved D. The V end lost 0 bases, the J end lost 0 bases, and 9 bases lay between the germline ends. CDR3 length: 15 residues. The germline V gene has CDR1 SGHRS and CDR2 YFSETQ. The CDR3 DNA reads TGCGCCAGCAGCTTGGGGGTTCATGACCAAGAGACCCAGTACTTC. Translated, it gives CASSLGVHDQETQYF.

There are a few counts of this clonotype. This chain connects TRBV9 to TRBJ2-5; 7 bases match TRBD2. The trim removed 1 base at V and 1 base at J, leaving 4 bases unmatched. The CDR3 is made up of 15 amino acids. Germline lookup yields CDR1 SGDLS and CDR2 YYNGEE. In DNA, the CDR3 is TGTGCCAGCAGCGTAAGCGCTAGCGGCCAAGAGACCCAGTACTTC. Protein: CASSVSASGQETQYF.

DNA of the CDR3: TGCAGCGTTGAATCCAATAGGGGTAGCACAGATACGCAGTATTTT. This translates into CSVESNRGSTDTQYF. The V gene is TRBV29-1, the J gene TRBJ2-3; D is perhaps TRBD1 (5 bases). The CDR3 extends over 15 amino acids. The V gene lost 2 bases and the J gene lost 0 bases, with 12 bases spanning the gap. CDR1 SQVTM and CDR2 ANQGSEA come from the germline V gene.

This clonotype was found a few times. The chain is built from TRBV7-8 and TRBJ2-1, with D perhaps TRBD1 or TRBD2 (5 bases each). The J call may be wrong; the DNA end is better matched by TRBJ2-7. The germline V gene has CDR1 SGHVS and CDR2 FQNEAQ. The CDR3 extends over 16 amino acids. The CDR3 sequence is CASSLGSGTDTYEQYF. In DNA form, the CDR3 reads TGTGCCAGCAGCTTAGGATCTGGGACGGATACCTACGAGCAGTACTTC.

The J gene is TRBJ2-3, the V gene TRBV20-1; a weak D match, TRBD1 (6 bases). The length of the CDR3 is 18 residues. V lost 1 base, J lost 5 bases, and 25 bases lay in between. Germline V gene sequence: CDR1 DFQATT, CDR2 SNEGSKA (reference sequence). The chain's CDR3 is CSARGDHPGVGGEDTQYF. The CDR3 nucleotides read TGCAGTGCTAGAGGAGATCACCCGGGCGTAGGGGGAGAAGATACGCAGTATTTT.

This clonotype occurred a few times. The chain couples TRBV20-1 to TRBJ2-7, with D uncertain. The CDR3 is 11 residues long. Germline V gene sequence: CDR1 DFQATT, CDR2 SNEGSKA (reference sequence). Trimming shortened V by 5 bases and J by 5 bases, and 10 bases separated the two germline ends. Here the CDR3 DNA reads TGCAGTGCTGTGGGCCCCGACGAGCAGTACTTC. Protein: CSAVGPDEQYF.

The chain uses TRBV5-1 and TRBJ2-7; D uncertain. The germline V gene has CDR1 SGHRS and CDR2 YFSETQ. The CDR3 has 13 residues. V gave up 6 bases and J gave up 1 base, with 11 bases separating them. The CDR3 nucleotides read TGCGCCAGCAAGAAGGACGAATCCTACGAGCAGTACTTC. Encoded protein: CASKKDESYEQYF. The variable domain in full, with the rest retrieved from reference TRBV5-1 and TRBJ2-7, is KAGVTQTPRYLIKTRGQQVTLSCSPISGHRSVSWYQQTPGQGLQFLFEYFSETQRNKGNFPGRFSGRQFSNSRSEMNVSTLELGDSALYLCASKKDESYEQYFGPGTRLTVT.

This clonotype came up a few times. The rearrangement uses TRBV27 and TRBJ1-5, with D unresolved. The ends were cut back, 5 bases at V and 0 bases at J, with 11 bases in the middle. CDR3 length: 15 amino acids. Germline CDR1 MNHEY, CDR2 SMNVEV (reference sequence). CDR3 nucleotide sequence: TGTGCCAGCAGTGCGCTAGTCAATAGCAATCAGCCCCAGCATTTT. Residues: CASSALVNSNQPQHF.